The 9 T cell receptor beta chains listed next were all sequenced from one sample in a study of blood T cell repertoires in COVID-19. The method was immunoSEQ multiplex PCR; TCRdb's version includes in-frame clones alone and lacks a portion of them. The top ten clones hold around 3% of a sample with tens of thousands of clones, around 81% of them seen once. The sample was peripheral blood. Receptors originate from a man aged 45-65 years with acute or convalescent COVID-19.

V is TRBV1 and J is TRBJ2-6; TRBD1, the table's D call, was not compared with the DNA. TRBV1 is a listed pseudogene. The CDR3 covers 15 residues. For the CDR3, the DNA is TGCACCAGCAGCCAAGGTCAGGCTGGGGCCAACGTCCTGACTTTC. This gives the protein CTSSQGQAGANVLTF.

The chain is built from TRBV7-9 and TRBJ2-7; D uncertain. Germline-derived CDR1 and CDR2 are SEHNR and FQNEAQ (reference sequence). The CDR3 covers 14 residues. Trimming left V 1 base short and J 0 bases short, with 7 bases between. DNA for the CDR3: TGTGCCAGCAGCTTAGACAGTAACTCCTACGAGCAGTACTTC. It yields the protein CASSLDSNSYEQYF.

V gene TRBV6-2 or TRBV6-3 combines with J gene TRBJ2-7, with D perhaps matching TRBD2 (5 bases). The CDR3 runs 15 residues. Germline assignment: CDR1 MNHEY and CDR2 SVGEGT. Trimming stripped 5 bases from V and 0 bases from J, with 14 bases between. The CDR3: CASSDPRGSSYEQYF. CDR3 sequence (DNA): TGTGCCAGCAGTGACCCTCGGGGTAGCTCCTACGAGCAGTACTTC.

The chain has TRBV27 and TRBJ2-5; TRBD2 matches at 14 bases. Germline CDR1 MNHEY, CDR2 SMNVEV (reference sequence). The CDR3 extends over 16 amino acids. The J segment lost 6 bases and the V segment lost 5 bases, leaving 8 bases of the junction unmatched. The DNA for the CDR3 is TGTGCCAGCAGTACGGGACTAGCGGGAGCTTGGCAGACCCAGTACTTC. It codes for CASSTGLAGAWQTQYF.

This rearrangement joins TRBV19 to TRBJ2-3, with 7 bases aligning to TRBD2. J was trimmed by 1 base and V by 5 bases; bases with no gene match: 3. Germline V gene sequence: CDR1 LNHDA, CDR2 SQIVND (reference sequence). The CDR3 has 14 residues. CDR3 DNA: TGTGCCAGTAGTCCGCTAGCGGGCACAGATACGCAGTATTTT. It is translated as CASSPLAGTDTQYF.

The genes are TRBV18 and TRBJ2-5; D might be TRBD2 (5 bases). The V end was cut by 3 bases, the J end by 1 base, with 18 bases between. The CDR3 is 17 amino acids. CDR1 and CDR2 (germline): KGHSH, LQKENI. CDR3 region: CASSPRFGETIQETQYF. In nucleotides, the CDR3 is TGTGCCAGCTCACCGCGCTTTGGGGAGACGATCCAAGAGACCCAGTACTTC. The entire variable domain, with the rest obtained from reference TRBV18 and TRBJ2-5, is as follows: NAGVMQNPRHLVRRRGQEARLRCSPMKGHSHVYWYRQLPEEGLKFMVYLQKENIIDESGMPKERFSAEFPKEGPSILRIQQVVRGDSAAYFCASSPRFGETIQETQYFGPGTRLLVL.

V gene TRBV3-1 (or the pseudogene TRBV3-2) combines with J gene TRBJ2-5, with D uncertain. The CDR3 has 13 residues. Trimming took 1 base from V and 1 from J, leaving 4 bases between them. CDR1 is LGHDT, CDR2 YNNKEL, per germline (reference sequence). The CDR3, as DNA: TGTGCCAGCAGCCAAGGGGCCCAAGAGACCCAGTACTTC. This codes for CASSQGAQETQYF.

The chain uses TRBV6-5 and TRBJ2-7; D might be TRBD1 (5 bases). The CDR3 is made up of 14 amino acids. V lost 6 bases and J lost 4, with 16 bases in between. The germline V gene encodes CDR1 MNHEY and CDR2 SVGAGI. In DNA form, the CDR3 reads TGTGCCAGCAGGAGAGCAGGGATCGGTTACGAGCAGTACTTC. Protein sequence: CASRRAGIGYEQYF.

Details on this clone: One junction end does not reproduce the germline sequence, and a read error may be involved. The same CDR3 is also encoded by other DNA sequences in this sample. The genes are TRBV10-3 and TRBJ1-1; TRBD1 aligns across 9 bases. The CDR3 contains 14 residues. From germline, CDR1 is ENHRY and CDR2 SYGVKD. CDR3 protein: CAISLTGGNTEAFF. The CDR3 DNA follows: TGTGCCATCAGTCTCACAGGGGGCAACACTGAAGCTTTTTTT.